Below are 25 T cell receptor beta chains sequenced from a single sample in a study of human T cells and chemical hapten exposure. TCRdb used MiXCR to reprocess the RACE reads, holding one entry per CDR3 protein. Of more than 95,000 distinct CDR3 sequences listed, roughly 12% are singletons. Stated time point: patch test 1, 2 weeks after DPC sensitization. The treatment here: therapeutic diphenylcyclopropenone sensitization with weekly scalp DPC. The material was whole blood, obtained in connection with sensitization to the hapten diphenylcyclopropenone (DPC). These receptors were collected from a woman aged 50 to 60 with alopecia areata. Some clones in this sample may be carry-over from other donors' samples.

This clonotype was detected a few times. The chain joins TRBV28 to TRBJ1-6; no reliable D call. Trimming took off 3 bases at V and 5 bases at J, with 14 bases between the two ends. This CDR3 spans 16 amino acids. Germline values: CDR1 MDHEN, CDR2 SYDVKM. The CDR3 sequence is CASSFELTRNNSPLHF. In DNA form, the CDR3 reads TGTGCCAGCAGTTTCGAACTTACCAGGAATAATTCACCCCTCCACTTT.

J is TRBJ1-4 and V is TRBV5-5; weak D call: TRBD1 (5 bases). V shed 4 bases and J shed 4 bases, with 14 bases lying between them. This CDR3 has 15 amino acids. The germline V gene encodes CDR1 SGHKS and CDR2 YYEKEE (reference sequence). This chain's CDR3 is CASSQPGRVNEKLFF. Here the CDR3 DNA reads TGTGCCAGCAGCCAACCGGGACGGGTTAATGAAAAACTGTTTTTT.

A remark on this clonotype: Mismatch with germline at one junction end may stem from a read error. This sequence joins TRBV7-7 and TRBJ2-5, with D possibly being TRBD1 (5 bases). CDR3 size: 13 residues. The V gene's germline CDR1 is SSHAT and CDR2 FNYEAQ (reference sequence). CDR3 region: CASSSTDKETQYF. The CDR3, as DNA: TGTGCTAGCAGCTCGACGGACAAAGAGACCCAGTACTTC. The full variable domain, in which reference TRBV7-7 and TRBJ2-5 provide the parts outside the CDR3, is GAGVSQSPRYKVTKRGQDVTLRCDPISSHATLYWYQQALGQGPEFLTYFNYEAQPDKSGLPSDRFSAERPEGSISTLTIQRTEQRDSAMYRCASSSTDKETQYFGPGTRLLVL.

This clonotype was recorded many times. The V gene is TRBV7-2, the J gene TRBJ2-7; D might be TRBD1 (6 bases). CDR1 and CDR2 from the germline V gene are SGHTA and FQGNSA. The CDR3 has 13 amino acids. The V end lost 5 bases, the J end lost 4 bases, and 12 bases lay between the germline ends. In DNA, the CDR3 is TGTGCCAGCAGCCCGGGAAGGGGGTACGAGCAGTACTTC. This translates into CASSPGRGYEQYF.

This clonotype has just a few counts. The J gene is TRBJ1-2, the V gene TRBV6-2 or TRBV6-3; possible D gene TRBD1, 5 bases. Germline CDR1 is MNHEY and CDR2 is SVGEGT. Between the trimmed V and J ends, which lost 0 bases and 8 bases, there was a span of 16 bases. This CDR3 has 15 residues. Here the CDR3 reads CASSYSLGRIGGYTF. The CDR3 DNA reads as TGTGCCAGCAGTTACTCTCTGGGACGTATAGGCGGCTACACCTTC.

This clonotype was recorded at least ten times. The gene calls are TRBV20-1 and TRBJ1-6; the match to TRBD1 covers 10 bases. CDR1 is DFQATT and CDR2 is SNEGSKA in the germline V gene (reference sequence). V gave up 2 bases and J gave up 7 bases; unmatched junction bases: 8. This CDR3 contains 16 residues. The CDR3 bases are TGCAGTGCTAGAAGGACAGGGGGTAGGGGAAATTCACCCCTCCACTTT. Its translation: CSARRTGGRGNSPLHF.

This clonotype showed up just a few times. V is TRBV4-1 and J is TRBJ2-7, with D possibly being TRBD1 (5 bases). V shed 1 base and J shed 2 bases, with 9 bases lying between them. CDR3 length: 14 residues. Germline V gene lookup returns CDR1 MGHRA and CDR2 YSYEKL. The CDR3 nucleotides read TGCGCCAGCAGCCAAGGGTCAGGGACCTACGAGCAGTACTTC. It is translated as CASSQGSGTYEQYF.

The table lists this clonotype with many counts. The chain recombines TRBV27 with TRBJ2-7; unclear D gene. From germline, CDR1 is MNHEY and CDR2 SMNVEV (reference sequence). The CDR3 covers 15 residues. Trimming took off 5 bases at V and 1 base at J, with 15 bases between the two ends. The CDR3 region has the DNA TGTGCCAGCAGTGTGTCAGTGAGCAGATCCTACGAGCAGTACTTC. Amino acids: CASSVSVSRSYEQYF.

At least ten counts were recorded for this clonotype. The chain couples TRBV5-4 to TRBJ2-3, with D unresolved. The germline V gene has CDR1 SGHNT and CDR2 YYREEE (reference sequence). The V and J ends lost 5 bases and 2 bases respectively, with 6 bases between them. The CDR3 loop spans 12 amino acids. In nucleotides, the CDR3 is TGTGCCAGCAGTTTCCACACAGATACGCAGTATTTT. Encoded protein: CASSFHTDTQYF. Based on the CDR3 plus reference TRBV5-4 and TRBJ2-3, the full variable domain is ETGVTQSPTHLIKTRGQQVTLRCSSQSGHNTVSWYQQALGQGPQFIFQYYREEENGRGNFPPRFSGLQFPNYSSELNVNALELDDSALYLCASSFHTDTQYFGPGTRLTVL.

The sample holds many counts of this clonotype. The V gene is TRBV7-9, the J gene TRBJ2-5, with D unclear. Per the germline V gene, CDR1 is SEHNR and CDR2 is FQNEAQ (reference sequence). The CDR3 extends over 17 amino acids. V was cut by 8 bases and J by 0 bases, with 22 bases left in between. The CDR3 here is CASLRLPAKVNQETQYF. The CDR3 nucleotides are TGTGCCAGCTTACGTCTACCCGCGAAAGTTAACCAAGAGACCCAGTACTTC.

The sample holds a few counts of this clonotype. This chain joins TRBV7-6 and TRBJ2-2, with D perhaps TRBD1 (6 bases). CDR3 length: 12 residues. The V end was cut by 7 bases, the J end by 3 bases, with 6 bases between. Germline V gene lookup returns CDR1 SGHVS and CDR2 FNYEAQ. CDR3 sequence (DNA): TGTGCCAGCAAGGGGGACACCGGGGAGCTGTTTTTT. This codes for CASKGDTGELFF.

This clonotype came up many times. One end of the junction fails to match germline, which may point to a read error. The V call is TRBV7-2, the J call TRBJ2-5; TRBD2 aligns across 8 bases. Germline CDR1 reads SGHTA; CDR2 reads FQGNSA. CDR3 length: 15 amino acids. CDR3: CASSLVAGSQGTQYF. For the CDR3, the DNA is TGTGCCAGCAGCTTAGTAGCGGGGTCCCAAGGGACCCAGTACTTC.

The V gene is TRBV7-9, the J gene TRBJ2-3, with 9 bases lining up with TRBD1. V trimming: 2 bases; J trimming: 5 bases; junction bases outside the gene matches: 5. The CDR3 is made up of 15 amino acids. In germline, CDR1 is SEHNR, CDR2 FQNEAQ (reference sequence). The CDR3 DNA is TGTGCCAGCAGCTTAACAGGGGGCCCGGGAGATACGCAGTATTTT. Translating gives CASSLTGGPGDTQYF.

This clonotype was seen only once. With a much larger clone just one base away, this may be a read error. The rearrangement uses TRBV7-2 and TRBJ2-1; D unresolved. Germline V gene data show CDR1 as SGHTA and CDR2 as FQGNSA. CDR3 length: 12 amino acids. CDR3 in amino acids: CGSSSIHNEQFF. The CDR3 bases are TGTGGCAGCAGCTCTATTCACAATGAGCAGTTCTTC.

This clonotype was observed many times. The chain carries TRBV28 and TRBJ2-7, with D possibly TRBD2 on 7 matching bases. CDR1 and CDR2 (germline): MDHEN, SYDVKM. This CDR3 region has 15 residues. Trimming removed 8 bases at V and 3 bases at J, with 20 bases between. This chain's CDR3 is CASGKLEGGRYEQYF. The CDR3 DNA is TGTGCCAGCGGCAAGCTAGAGGGGGGGCGCTACGAGCAGTACTTC.

At least ten counts were recorded for this clonotype. This chain joins TRBV29-1 and TRBJ1-2, with 9 nucleotides matching TRBD1. Trimming took 0 bases from V and 3 from J; bases not matched to a gene: 17. This CDR3 is built from 19 residues. CDR1 SQVTM and CDR2 ANQGSEA come from the germline V gene. DNA of the CDR3: TGCAGCGTTGAAGAGGGGCTAGGGACAGGGAATGACGCCGACTATGGCTACACCTTC. Protein sequence: CSVEEGLGTGNDADYGYTF.

In its sample, this clonotype was seen a few times. V usage is TRBV6-1 and J usage is TRBJ2-7; D possibly corresponds to TRBD1 (5 bases). Germline V gene lookup returns CDR1 MNHNS and CDR2 SASEGT. The CDR3 runs to 13 residues. V dropped 2 bases and J dropped 7 bases, with 12 bases sitting between them. The CDR3 DNA follows: TGTGCCAGCAGTGAATTCCCCAGGGAAGAGCAGTACTTC. Protein sequence: CASSEFPREEQYF.

The DNA for the CDR3 is TGTGCCAGCATACGACAGGGGGTCGTGAACACTGAAGCTTTCTTT. It specifies CASIRQGVVNTEAFF. This chain joins TRBV2 and TRBJ1-1, with 9 bases that match TRBD1. The CDR3 sequence is 15 residues long. J was trimmed by 0 bases and V by 7 bases; bases with no gene match: 6. Germline V gives CDR1 SNHLY, CDR2 FYNNEI.

This clonotype was observed many times. This chain links TRBV2 with TRBJ2-3; D uncertain. CDR3 length: 14 residues. The ends were cut back, 4 bases at V and 2 bases at J, with 10 bases in the middle. The germline V gene encodes CDR1 SNHLY and CDR2 FYNNEI. The CDR3 nucleotides read TGTGCCAGCAGTGCCAGTCGGGTCACAGATACGCAGTATTTT. Protein: CASSASRVTDTQYF.

This clonotype was observed many times. The chain recombines TRBV2 with TRBJ2-7, with D tentatively TRBD1 or TRBD2 (5 bases each). CDR3 length: 14 residues. From germline, CDR1 is SNHLY and CDR2 FYNNEI. Trimming left V 6 bases short and J 6 bases short, with 18 bases between. CDR3 residues: CASRPGPQEGEQYF. CDR3 nucleotides: TGTGCCAGCAGGCCGGGACCACAGGAAGGCGAGCAGTACTTC.

This chain links TRBV18 with TRBJ2-3, with D perhaps matching TRBD2 (6 bases). The CDR3 consists of 15 residues. V was clipped by 3 bases and J by 1 base, with 11 bases between them. Germline-derived CDR1 and CDR2 are KGHSH and LQKENI. For the CDR3, the DNA is TGTGCCAGCTCACCCGCGGGGCGGGGCACAGATACGCAGTATTTT. Translated, it gives CASSPAGRGTDTQYF.

This clonotype was seen only a few times. This sequence joins TRBV28 and TRBJ1-5; maybe TRBD1 (5 bases). Trimming left V 5 bases short and J 6 bases short, with 23 bases between. CDR1 is MDHEN and CDR2 is SYDVKM in the germline V gene. The CDR3 is made up of 17 amino acids. CDR3 in amino acids: CASSPPRSGVGGQPQHF. In nucleotides, the CDR3 is TGTGCCAGCAGTCCCCCCCGATCGGGGGTCGGCGGTCAGCCCCAGCATTTT. Looking up the rest from reference TRBV28 and TRBJ1-5 gives the full variable domain: DVKVTQSSRYLVKRTGEKVFLECVQDMDHENMFWYRQDPGLGLRLIYFSYDVKMKEKGDIPEGYSVSREKKERFSLILESASTNQTSMYLCASSPPRSGVGGQPQHFGDGTRLSIL.

This clonotype was recorded at least ten times. This chain links TRBV12-3 or TRBV12-4 with TRBJ1-4; D gene ambiguous. Trimming took off 3 bases at V and 5 bases at J, with 7 bases between the two ends. This CDR3 is built from 13 residues. This CDR3 is CASSLTFNEKLFF. CDR3 nucleotide sequence: TGTGCCAGCAGTTTGACTTTCAATGAAAAACTGTTTTTT.

This clonotype was counted only a few times. The chain employs TRBV29-1 and TRBJ1-1; 7 bases fit TRBD1. This CDR3 has 13 amino acids. Germline CDR1 SQVTM, CDR2 ANQGSEA. The trim removed 4 bases at V and 4 bases at J, leaving 6 bases unmatched. For the CDR3, the DNA is TGCAGCGTTGCCTTTGGACAGGCCACTGAAGCTTTCTTT. Translated, it gives CSVAFGQATEAFF. The entire variable domain, with the rest obtained from reference TRBV29-1 and TRBJ1-1, is as follows: SAVISQKPSRDICQRGTSLTIQCQVDSQVTMMFWYRQQPGQSLTLIATANQGSEATYESGFVIDKFPISRPNLTFSTLTVSNMSPEDSSIYLCSVAFGQATEAFFGQGTRLTVV.

This clonotype came up a few times. The rearrangement links TRBV28 to TRBJ1-1, with D maybe TRBD1 (5 bases). The length of the CDR3 is 12 residues. The germline CDR1 and CDR2 sequences are MDHEN and SYDVKM. V was cut by 7 bases and J by 10 bases, with 16 bases left in between. CDR3: CASTILRGVAFF. For the CDR3, the DNA is TGTGCCAGCACCATCCTCAGAGGGGTAGCTTTCTTT.